This T cell receptor (beta chain) was sequenced during a study of cytomegalovirus exposure and HLA in healthy donors. Study-wide context: Inside one of the first data releases sat about 85 million unique TCRs taken from HLA-typed donors.

Looked up from germline, CDR1 is LNHNV and CDR2 is YYDKDF (reference sequence). V lost 6 bases and J lost 6; bases outside the gene matches: 7. The CDR3 runs to 14 residues. PCR used 60 Vbeta primers and 13 Jbeta primers. Method: immunoSEQ multiplex PCR; TCRdb's copy keeps in-frame clones and lacks some. This repertoire includes 200,000 or so clones. Sequenced: PBMCs. The gene calls are TRBV15 and TRBJ2-2; 7 positions agree with TRBD1. The TCR originated in a boy younger than 18 in good health and CMV-seronegative. CDR3 in amino acids: CATRPQGSAGELFF. Written as DNA, the CDR3 is TGTGCCACCAGGCCACAGGGGTCCGCCGGGGAGCTGTTTTTT.